One T cell receptor (beta chain) is described in this entry. The antigen is not known. One end of the junction varies from germline; a read error may be responsible. The data were obtained in a study of post-analysis software for immune sequencing data. CDR3 length: 15 residues. Germline values: CDR1 SGHTA, CDR2 FQGNSA. Study-level points and caveats: In patients, about five TRBV segments were more frequent than in controls, with TRBV5-6, TRBV5-1 and TRBV20-1 among them.

Each TCR beta cDNA library carried unique molecular identifiers. One entry per CDR3 protein results from TCRdb running MiXCR on the PCR reads. Counted here are some 260,000 distinct CDR3 sequences, 35% to 45% occurring once; the ten biggest clones make up 4% to 6%. Sequencing was done on a sample of blood. The TCR sequence derives from a girl aged 10-17 years with multiple sclerosis. The chain carries TRBV7-2 and TRBJ2-3, with 9 bases identical to TRBD1. Here the CDR3 DNA reads TGTGCCAGCAGCTTGACAGGGGGATGGACAGATACGCGGTATTTT. It is translated as CASSLTGGWTDTRYF.